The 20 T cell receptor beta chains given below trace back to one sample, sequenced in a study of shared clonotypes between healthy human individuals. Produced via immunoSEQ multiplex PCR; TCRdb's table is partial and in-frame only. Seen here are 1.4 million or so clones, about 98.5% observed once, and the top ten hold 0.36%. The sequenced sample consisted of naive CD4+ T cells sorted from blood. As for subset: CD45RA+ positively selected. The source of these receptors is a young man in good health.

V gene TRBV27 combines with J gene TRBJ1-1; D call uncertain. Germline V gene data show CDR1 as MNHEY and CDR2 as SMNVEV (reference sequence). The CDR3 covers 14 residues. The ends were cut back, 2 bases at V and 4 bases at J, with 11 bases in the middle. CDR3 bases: TGTGCCAGCAGTTTAAGGGAGGTCGGCACTGAAGCTTTCTTT. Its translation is CASSLREVGTEAFF.

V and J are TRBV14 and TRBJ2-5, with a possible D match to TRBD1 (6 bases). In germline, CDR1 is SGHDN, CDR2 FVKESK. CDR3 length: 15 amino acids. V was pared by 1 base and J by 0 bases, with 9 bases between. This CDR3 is CASSQGGQNQETQYF. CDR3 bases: TGTGCCAGCAGCCAAGGCGGACAGAACCAAGAGACCCAGTACTTC.

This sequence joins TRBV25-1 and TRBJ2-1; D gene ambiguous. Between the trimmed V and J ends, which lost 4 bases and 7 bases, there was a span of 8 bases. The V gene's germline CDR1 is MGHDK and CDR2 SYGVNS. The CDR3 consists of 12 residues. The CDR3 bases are TGTGCCAGCAGTGGCAACGTAAATGAGCAGTTCTTC. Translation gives CASSGNVNEQFF.

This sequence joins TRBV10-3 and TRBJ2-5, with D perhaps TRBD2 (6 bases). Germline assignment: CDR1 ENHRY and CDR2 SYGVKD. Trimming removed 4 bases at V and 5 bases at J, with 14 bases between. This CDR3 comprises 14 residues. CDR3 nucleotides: TGTGCCATCAGTGCGGCTAGCGCTGGTGAGACCCAGTACTTC. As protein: CAISAASAGETQYF.

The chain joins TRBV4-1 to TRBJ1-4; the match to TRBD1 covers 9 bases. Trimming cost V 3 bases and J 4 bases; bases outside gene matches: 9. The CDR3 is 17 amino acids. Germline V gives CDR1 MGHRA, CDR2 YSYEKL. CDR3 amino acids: CASSHPTGGSGNEKLFF. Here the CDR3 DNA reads TGCGCCAGCAGCCATCCTACAGGGGGCAGCGGTAATGAAAAACTGTTTTTT.

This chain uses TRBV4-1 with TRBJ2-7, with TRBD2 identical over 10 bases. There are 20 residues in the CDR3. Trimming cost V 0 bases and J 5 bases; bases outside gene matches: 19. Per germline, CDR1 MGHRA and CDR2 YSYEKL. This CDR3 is CASSQDRGGAVAGGSHEQYF. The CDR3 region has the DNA TGCGCCAGCAGCCAAGATCGGGGAGGGGCCGTAGCGGGAGGCTCTCACGAGCAGTACTTC.

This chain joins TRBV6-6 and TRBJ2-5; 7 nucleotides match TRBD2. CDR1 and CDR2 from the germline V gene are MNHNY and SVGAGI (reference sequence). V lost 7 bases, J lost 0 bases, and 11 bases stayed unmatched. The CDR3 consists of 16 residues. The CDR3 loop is CASTQGRDRYQETQYF. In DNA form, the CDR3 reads TGTGCCAGCACCCAAGGGAGGGACCGTTACCAAGAGACCCAGTACTTC.

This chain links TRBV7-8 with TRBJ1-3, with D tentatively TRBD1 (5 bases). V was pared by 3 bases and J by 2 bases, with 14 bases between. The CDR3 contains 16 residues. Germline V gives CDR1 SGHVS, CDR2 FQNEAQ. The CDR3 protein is CASSLGTIGAGNTIYF. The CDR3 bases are TGTGCCAGCAGCTTGGGAACTATAGGGGCTGGAAACACCATATATTTT.

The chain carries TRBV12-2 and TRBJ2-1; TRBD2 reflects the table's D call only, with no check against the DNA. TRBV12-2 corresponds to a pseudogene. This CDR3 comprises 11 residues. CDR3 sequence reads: CASPPSRGQFF. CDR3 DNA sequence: TGTGCAAGTCCCCCGTCCCGGGGGCAGTTCTTC.

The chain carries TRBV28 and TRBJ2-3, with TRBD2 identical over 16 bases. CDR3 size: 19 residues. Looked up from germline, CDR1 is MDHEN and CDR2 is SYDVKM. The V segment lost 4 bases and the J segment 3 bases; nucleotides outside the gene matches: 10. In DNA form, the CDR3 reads TGTGCCAGCAGTTCGCCGGGACTAGCGGGAGGGCAGGGGACAGATACGCAGTATTTT. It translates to CASSSPGLAGGQGTDTQYF.

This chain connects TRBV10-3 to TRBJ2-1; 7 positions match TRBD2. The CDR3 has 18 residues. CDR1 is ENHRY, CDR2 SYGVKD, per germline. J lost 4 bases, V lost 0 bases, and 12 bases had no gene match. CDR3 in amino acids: CAISESPSVGGQYNEQFF. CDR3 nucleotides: TGTGCCATCAGTGAGTCTCCGAGCGTGGGAGGGCAATACAATGAGCAGTTCTTC.

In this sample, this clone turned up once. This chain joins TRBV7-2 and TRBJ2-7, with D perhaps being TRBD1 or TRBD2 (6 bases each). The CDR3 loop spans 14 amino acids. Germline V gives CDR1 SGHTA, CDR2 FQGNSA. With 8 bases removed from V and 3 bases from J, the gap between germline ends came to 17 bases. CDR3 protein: CASAVGGGLYEQYF. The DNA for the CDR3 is TGTGCCAGCGCCGTGGGTGGGGGGCTCTACGAGCAGTACTTC.

The CDR3 region has the DNA TGTGCCAGCAGTTACCCAGGGCCGAACACCGGGGAGCTGTTTTTT. Amino acids: CASSYPGPNTGELFF. The genes are TRBV6-6 and TRBJ2-2; D is possibly TRBD1 (5 bases). The CDR3 spans 15 residues. Trimming took 2 bases from V and 0 from J, leaving 7 bases between them. The germline gives CDR1 MNHNY, CDR2 SVGAGI (reference sequence).

CDR3 DNA: TGCGCCAGCAGCTTCAGGGGTCAGGATGGCTACACCTTC. This translates into CASSFRGQDGYTF. The chain is built from TRBV5-1 and TRBJ1-2; a weak D match, TRBD1 (6 bases). Trimming removed 2 bases from V and 6 bases from J, with 11 bases in between. This CDR3 comprises 13 residues. Germline lookup yields CDR1 SGHRS and CDR2 YFSETQ.

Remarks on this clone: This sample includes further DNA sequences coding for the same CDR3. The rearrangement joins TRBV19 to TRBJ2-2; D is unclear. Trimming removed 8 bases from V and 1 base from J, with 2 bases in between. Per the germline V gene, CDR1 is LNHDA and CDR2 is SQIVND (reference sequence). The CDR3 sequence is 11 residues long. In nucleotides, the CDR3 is TGTGCCAGTCGGAACACCGGGGAGCTGTTTTTT. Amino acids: CASRNTGELFF.

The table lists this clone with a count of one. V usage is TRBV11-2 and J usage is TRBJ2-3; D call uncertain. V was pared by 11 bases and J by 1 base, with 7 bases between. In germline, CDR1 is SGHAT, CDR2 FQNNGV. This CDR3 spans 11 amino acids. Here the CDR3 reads CADSGTDTQYF. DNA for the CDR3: TGTGCCGACTCAGGCACAGATACGCAGTATTTT.

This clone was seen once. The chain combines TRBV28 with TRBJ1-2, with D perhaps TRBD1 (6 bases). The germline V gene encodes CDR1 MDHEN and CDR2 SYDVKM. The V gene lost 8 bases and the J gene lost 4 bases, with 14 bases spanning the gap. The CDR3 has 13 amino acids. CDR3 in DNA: TGTGCCAGCCGCCTAGGGGGGGGCTATGGCTACACCTTC. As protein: CASRLGGGYGYTF.

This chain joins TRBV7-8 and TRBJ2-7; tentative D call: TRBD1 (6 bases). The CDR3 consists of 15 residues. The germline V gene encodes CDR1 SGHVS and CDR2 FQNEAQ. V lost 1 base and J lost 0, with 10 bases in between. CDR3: CASSLEGGISYEQYF. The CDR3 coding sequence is TGTGCCAGCAGCTTAGAAGGGGGTATCTCCTACGAGCAGTACTTC.

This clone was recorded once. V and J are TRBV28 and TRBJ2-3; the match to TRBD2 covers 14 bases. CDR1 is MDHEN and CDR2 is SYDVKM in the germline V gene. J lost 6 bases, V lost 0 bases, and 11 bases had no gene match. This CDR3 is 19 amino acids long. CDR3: CASSLWGMTSGRGRDTQYF. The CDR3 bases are TGTGCCAGCAGTTTATGGGGGATGACTAGCGGGAGGGGACGGGATACGCAGTATTTT.

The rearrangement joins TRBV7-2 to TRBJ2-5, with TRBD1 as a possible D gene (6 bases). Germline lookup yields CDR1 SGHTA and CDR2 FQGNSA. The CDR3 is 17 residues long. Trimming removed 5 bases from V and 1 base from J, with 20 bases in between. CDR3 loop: CASSLNPTGSRQETQYF. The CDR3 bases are TGTGCCAGCAGCCTTAATCCCACAGGGTCCCGCCAAGAGACCCAGTACTTC.